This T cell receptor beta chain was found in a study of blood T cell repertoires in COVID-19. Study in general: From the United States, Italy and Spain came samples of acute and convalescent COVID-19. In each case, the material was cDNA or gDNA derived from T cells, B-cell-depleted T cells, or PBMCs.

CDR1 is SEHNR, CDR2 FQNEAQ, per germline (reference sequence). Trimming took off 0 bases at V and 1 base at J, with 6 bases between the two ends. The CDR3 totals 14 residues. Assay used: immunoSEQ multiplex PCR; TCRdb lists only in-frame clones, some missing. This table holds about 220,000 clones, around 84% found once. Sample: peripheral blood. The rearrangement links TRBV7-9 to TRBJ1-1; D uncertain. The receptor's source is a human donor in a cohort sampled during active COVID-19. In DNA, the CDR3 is TGTGCCAGCAGCTTAGCGCTAGGGAACACTGAAGCTTTCTTT. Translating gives CASSLALGNTEAFF. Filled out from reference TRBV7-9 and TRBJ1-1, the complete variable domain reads DTGVSQNPRHKITKRGQNVTFRCDPISEHNRLYWYRQTLGQGPEFLTYFQNEAQLEKSRLLSDRFSAERPKGSFSTLEIQRTEQGDSAMYLCASSLALGNTEAFFGQGTRLTVV.